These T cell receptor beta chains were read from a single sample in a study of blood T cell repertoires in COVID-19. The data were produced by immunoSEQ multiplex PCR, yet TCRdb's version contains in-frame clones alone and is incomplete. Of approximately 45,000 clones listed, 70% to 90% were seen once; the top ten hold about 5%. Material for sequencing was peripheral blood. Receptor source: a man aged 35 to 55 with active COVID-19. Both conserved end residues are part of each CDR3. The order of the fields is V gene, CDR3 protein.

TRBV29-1	CSVEAGLAGELGNQETQYF
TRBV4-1	CASSRQGRNTEAFF
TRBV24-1	CATSERGRTEAFF
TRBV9	CASSPHPSSGNEQFF
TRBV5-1	CASSMLPLTSGYNEQFF
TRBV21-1	CASGTQEKETQYF
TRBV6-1	CASSELGIQETQYF
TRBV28	CASSFTGRRETQYF
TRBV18	CASSPPLTGANTGELFF
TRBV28	CASSLRGRWDNEQFF
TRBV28	CASSLSLAGFYEQYF
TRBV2	CASSQGLAGAAQFF
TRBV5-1	CASSEGPGQPQHF
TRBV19	CASSIDGKTGNTIYF
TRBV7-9	CASSALQNGNTEAFF
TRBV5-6	CASSLYTGTYGNTIYF
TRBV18	CAGSSSGEETQYF
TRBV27	CASSPLTGNSNQPQHF
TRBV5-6	CASSLLTSGTYEQYF
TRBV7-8	CASRRIAGSSYNEQFF
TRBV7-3	CASSLVARGTDTQYF
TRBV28	CASSLSRTVGANVLTF
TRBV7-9	CASSPGQGARRNTEAFF
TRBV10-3	CAISESPREYEQYF
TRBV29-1	CSAGGGSSGYGYTF
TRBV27	CASSLGRDTQYF
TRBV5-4	CASSPGGNEQFF
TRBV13	CASSLGMALSGANVLTF
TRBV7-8	CASSLGLDRRLRLAQHF
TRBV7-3	CASSLAGPVTGYTEAFF
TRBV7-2	CASSSSPSINEQFF
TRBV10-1	CASSEGGAGPYSNQPQHF
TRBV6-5	CASTRAGNTEAFF
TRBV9	CASSVGQAGRNSPLHF
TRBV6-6	CASSPRDRGYEQYF
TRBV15	CATSREEAQIEPLHF
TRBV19	CGSQAYNQPQHF
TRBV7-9	CASSLDGTGRHEQYF
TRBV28	CASSHGQALSAFF
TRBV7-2	CASSFRTSSYEQYF
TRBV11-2	CASSKTEGQPQHF
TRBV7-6	CASSLGVAGNQETQYF
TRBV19	CASSRQGSEQYF
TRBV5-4	CASSTGQGDPQHF
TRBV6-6	CASSYQPPGLAGELFF
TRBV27	CASSIVAGGPDTQYF
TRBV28	CASTLWQGAREKLFF
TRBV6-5	CASSYQAARTEAFF
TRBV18	CASSPPSFSGGSYGYTF
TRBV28	CASSFGGTGGGNEKLFF
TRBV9	CASRREGLDNEQFF
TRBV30	CAWSVGVGSNNQPQHF
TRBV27	CASSPPQALEQFF
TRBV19	CASSAGQFYEQYF
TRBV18	CASSLSGTGTTEAFF
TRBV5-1	CASSPRQGTDTQYF
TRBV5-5	CASSLAGTELYEQYF